The 28 T cell receptor delta chains below come from one sample, sequenced in a study of gamma-delta T cells after stem cell transplantation. TCRdb re-called clones from the RT-PCR reads using CATT. The sample has about 2,000 delta-chain clones, about 23% seen once; the top ten hold around 25%. The sample taken for sequencing was gamma-delta T cells. Every receptor here comes from a human donor. It is not recorded whose cells these are; they may come from a transplant donor.

J is TRDJ1 and V is TRDV1; 10 bases map to TRDD3. V was clipped by 0 bases and J by 0 bases; unmatched bases: 16. CDR3 length: 21 amino acids. Germline V gene data show CDR1 as TSWWSYY and CDR2 as QGS. CDR3 sequence: CALGELEAGGGYAFNTDKLIF. The CDR3 DNA sequence: TGTGCTCTTGGGGAACTCGAAGCTGGAGGGGGATACGCATTTAACACCGATAAACTCATCTTT.

This clone is labeled as medium-sized (0.01 to 0.1%). The chain combines TRDV2 with TRDJ1; perhaps TRDD3 as D (5 bases). This CDR3 has 16 residues. Germline V CDR1 and CDR2: GEAIGNYY, EKD. Trimming removed 3 bases at V and 6 bases at J, with 22 bases between. In DNA form, the CDR3 reads TGTGCCTGTGACGCTGTACTGGTCGGCAGGGTCAATAAACTCATCTTT. The encoded protein is CACDAVLVGRVNKLIF.

A remark on this clone: A single base separates this from a much larger clone, so it may be a read error. This same CDR3 is encoded by further DNA sequences in the sample. The rearrangement links TRDV2 to TRDJ1; D is unclear. Looked up from germline, CDR1 is GEAIGNYY and CDR2 is EKD. This CDR3 is 15 amino acids long. CDR3 amino acids: CACDTVGEYTDKLIF. In DNA form, the CDR3 reads TGTGCCTGTGACACCGTAGGAGAGTACACTGATAAACTCATCTTT.

Only a few counts were recorded for this clone. With only one base between it and a far larger clone, this is likely a read error. V gene TRDV2 combines with J gene TRDJ1; 9 bases fit TRDD3. The CDR3 consists of 16 residues. Germline trimming cut 1 base from V and 5 bases from J; bases unmatched to any gene: 10. Looked up from germline, CDR1 is GEAIGNYY and CDR2 is EKD. The CDR3 DNA reads TGTGCCTGTGACACGCTAGGAAGGGGATACGTTGATAAACTCATCTTT. This sequence encodes CACDTLGRGYVDKLIF.

This clone qualifies as medium-sized. The chain has TRDV2 and TRDJ1; TRDD3 matches 10 bases. The germline gives CDR1 GEAIGNYY, CDR2 EKD. CDR3 size: 19 residues. Trimming took 0 bases from V and 1 from J; bases not matched to a gene: 13. The CDR3 DNA reads TGTGCCTGTGACACCCTGAGAGGGGTTACTGGGGGATCCACCGATAAACTCATCTTT. This codes for CACDTLRGVTGGSTDKLIF.

Regarding this clone: It differs at one base from a far larger clone, so likely a read error. Other DNA sequences in the sample encode the same CDR3. This rearrangement joins TRDV2 to TRDJ1, with TRDD3 matching 12 bases. Germline loops: CDR1 GEAIGNYY, CDR2 EKD. CDR3 size: 17 residues. The CDR3 DNA sequence: TGCGCCTGTGACACTGTACTGGGGGATACAGGCCGCGATAAACTCATCTTT. Its protein product is CACDTVLGDTGRDKLIF.

By frequency in the sample, this clone is large. The same CDR3 can be traced to other DNA sequences in this sample. The rearrangement uses TRDV2 and TRDJ1, with a weak D call TRDD3 (5 bases). Per the germline V gene, CDR1 is GEAIGNYY and CDR2 is EKD. The CDR3 consists of 15 residues. V dropped 0 bases and J dropped 0 bases, with 10 bases sitting between them. As DNA, the CDR3 is TGTGCCTGTGACACCGTGGGGCCGTACACCGATAAACTCATCTTT. This gives the protein CACDTVGPYTDKLIF.

In regard to this clone: A far larger clone is one base from this, pointing to a likely read error. Other DNA variants within this sample encode the same CDR3. The chain employs TRDV1 and TRDJ1; 9 nucleotides agree with TRDD3. Germline values: CDR1 TSWWSYY, CDR2 QGS. V was pared by 3 bases and J by 0 bases, with 29 bases of the junction left unmatched. The CDR3 covers 24 residues. The CDR3 DNA follows: TGTGCTCTTGGGGACTTTCCTACGAACATACCCATACTGGGGGAGATCAGGTACACCGATAAACTCATCTTT. Residues: CALGDFPTNIPILGEIRYTDKLIF.

V is TRDV2 and J is TRDJ1; tentatively, D is TRDD3 (5 bases). The V end lost 0 bases, the J end lost 3 bases, and 7 bases lay between the germline ends. Germline CDR1 reads GEAIGNYY; CDR2 reads EKD. CDR3 length: 13 residues. The CDR3 region has the DNA TGTGCCTGTGACACCGTGGGGCCCGATAAACTCATCTTT. Residues: CACDTVGPDKLIF.

This clone is medium-sized (0.01 to 0.1%) in the sample. A far larger clone is only one base removed, so a read error is likely. The identical CDR3 is also encoded by other nucleotide sequences in the sample. The chain carries TRDV1 and TRDJ1; 8 bases are a match to TRDD3. This CDR3 spans 19 amino acids. CDR1 and CDR2 (germline): TSWWSYY, QGS. This CDR3 is CALAPCTGDTPLYTDKLIF. The CDR3 bases are TGTGCCCTTGCGCCGTGTACTGGGGATACCCCCCTGTACACCGATAAACTCATCTTT.

Comments on this clone: It is likely a read error: a sequence one base away is far more abundant. The chain couples TRDV1 to TRDJ1, with a possible D match to TRDD3 (6 bases). With 0 bases removed from V and 4 bases from J, the gap between germline ends came to 27 bases. Per the germline V gene, CDR1 is TSWWSYY and CDR2 is QGS. The CDR3 sequence is 20 residues long. Here the CDR3 reads CALGELEFPLAGDYIDKLIF. In DNA, the CDR3 is TGTGCTCTTGGGGAACTGGAGTTCCCCCTTGCGGGGGACTACATCGATAAACTCATCTTT.

For this clone: This DNA's translation and the protein TCRdb lists, from a much larger clone, do not match at residue 14, likely due to a read error; the protein shown is translated from the DNA. CDR3 DNA sequence: TGTGCCTGTGACAAGGGGGATACGTTGTACACCGATAAACCCATCTTT. Protein sequence: CACDKGDTLYTDKPIF. The rearrangement uses TRDV2 and TRDJ1; 10 bases are a match to TRDD3. The V gene's germline CDR1 is GEAIGNYY and CDR2 EKD. CDR3 length: 16 amino acids.

This clone is medium-sized within its sample. V is TRDV1 and J is TRDJ1; 9 bases align to TRDD3. Losses at the gene ends were 0 bases for V and 14 bases for J; bases not matched to a gene: 28. The germline V gene has CDR1 TSWWSYY and CDR2 QGS. The CDR3 extends over 20 amino acids. Written as DNA, the CDR3 is TGTGCTCTTGGGGAACTAGATTGGGCCCGGTTTGACTGGGGGAGCCCGAATGTGATCTTT. It codes for CALGELDWARFDWGSPNVIF.

This clone was recorded a few times. One junction end disagrees with the germline gene, perhaps due to a read error. Within the sample, other DNA sequences also encode this same CDR3. This chain joins TRDV2 and TRDJ3; TRDD3 agrees at 8 bases. There are 18 residues in the CDR3. The germline gives CDR1 GEAIGNYY, CDR2 EKD. In DNA, the CDR3 is TGCGCCTGTGACACTGGGGGCGAGTCATCCTGGGACACCCGACAGATGTTTTTC. Its protein product is CACDTGGESSWDTRQMFF.

This clone was counted a few times. TCRdb shows a much larger clone's protein in place of this DNA's translation, and the two differ at residue 5, likely through a read error; the protein shown is translated from the DNA. The chain combines TRDV2 with TRDJ1; unclear D gene. Germline V gives CDR1 GEAIGNYY, CDR2 EKD. CDR3 size: 15 residues. V was pared by 3 bases and J by 0 bases, with 13 bases between. The CDR3 protein is CACDAVVPNTDKLIF. The CDR3 nucleotides are TGTGCCTGTGACGCCGTCGTTCCCAACACCGATAAACTCATCTTT.

A note on this clone: This DNA's translation differs at residue 9 from TCRdb's protein, which comes from a much larger clone; a read error is likely, and the protein shown is translated from the DNA. The V call is TRDV2, the J call TRDJ3; 10 nucleotides match TRDD3. Germline V gene sequence: CDR1 GEAIGNYY, CDR2 EKD. V dropped 4 bases and J dropped 1; count of bases not matched to a gene: 9. The CDR3 runs 19 residues. The CDR3, as DNA: TGTGCCTGTGAACAACTGGGGGATGCGACGTCCTGGGACACCCGACAGATGTTTTTC. Translating gives CACEQLGDATSWDTRQMFF.

This chain links TRDV2 with TRDJ1; 10 positions agree with TRDD3. J gave up 0 bases and V 0 bases, and 12 bases lay outside the gene matches. In germline, CDR1 is GEAIGNYY, CDR2 EKD. The CDR3 runs 19 residues. The CDR3 spells CACDTVGGDTYRDTDKLIF. The CDR3 DNA reads TGTGCCTGTGACACCGTCGGGGGGGATACGTATCGGGACACCGATAAACTCATCTTT.

This clone appeared once. This sequence joins TRDV1 and TRDJ1, with D tentatively TRDD3 (6 bases). The germline V gene encodes CDR1 TSWWSYY and CDR2 QGS. Trimming stripped 0 bases from V and 0 bases from J, with 23 bases between. The CDR3 has 20 residues. CDR3 residues: CALGELSRGFWGQYTDKLIF. The DNA of the CDR3 is TGTGCTCTTGGGGAACTCTCCCGCGGCTTTTGGGGGCAGTACACCGATAAACTCATCTTT.

As for this clone: This may arise from a read error, as a much more abundant clone is one base away. This sequence joins TRDV2 and TRDJ1, with unresolved D. CDR1 is GEAIGNYY, CDR2 EKD, per germline. Deletions cut 1 base from V and 0 bases from J, with 14 bases between. This CDR3 spans 16 amino acids. In DNA, the CDR3 is TGTGCCTGTGACACGGATGGGAGATTTCACACCGATAAACTCATCTTT. Protein product: CACDTDGRFHTDKLIF.

Points on this clone: Given a much more abundant clone one base away, this may be a read error. This chain connects TRDV2 to TRDJ3, with 11 bases matching TRDD3. Germline CDR1 reads GEAIGNYY; CDR2 reads EKD. J lost 1 base, V lost 3 bases, and 28 bases had no gene match. The CDR3 spans 26 residues. Here the CDR3 reads CACDAVVSAGGYFRTPGSWDTRQMFF. The CDR3, as DNA: TGTGCCTGTGACGCCGTAGTCAGTGCTGGGGGATACTTCCGTACACCAGGATCCTGGGACACCCGACAGATGTTTTTC.

Note on this clone: With only one base between it and a far larger clone, this is likely a read error. V is TRDV1 and J is TRDJ1; D is perhaps TRDD2 (7 bases). Germline CDR1 TSWWSYY, CDR2 QGS. The CDR3 sequence is 24 residues long. Trimming removed 3 bases at V and 0 bases at J, with 38 bases between. The CDR3 reads CALGDFPTNIPIPGEIRYTDKLIF. The CDR3 nucleotides read TGTGCTCTTGGGGACTTTCCTACGAACATACCTATACCGGGGGAGATCAGGTACACCGATAAACTCATCTTT.

This clone is termed medium-sized. The chain is built from TRDV3 and TRDJ1; D is possibly TRDD2 or TRDD3 (5 bases each). The CDR3 has 17 residues. The germline V gene encodes CDR1 TVYSNPD and CDR2 GDNSRS (reference sequence). Trimming pared 5 bases from V and 0 bases from J, leaving 25 bases between. CDR3 DNA: TGTGCCGTTTCCTGCCCCTCCTGGGAAAGTCACACCGATAAACTCATCTTT. Its protein is CAVSCPSWESHTDKLIF.

In this sample, this clone turned up a few times. It is likely a read error: a sequence one base away is far more abundant. The rearrangement uses TRDV1 and TRDJ1, with D possibly TRDD3 on 5 matching bases. CDR3 length: 20 amino acids. CDR1 is TSWWSYY and CDR2 is QGS in the germline V gene. V was trimmed by 0 bases and J by 0 bases, leaving 23 bases between them. The CDR3 DNA follows: TGTGCTCTTGGGGAACTGGAGTTCCCCCTTGCGGGGGGCTACACCGATAAACTCATCTTT. It is translated as CALGELEFPLAGGYTDKLIF.

This clone was observed a few times. The CDR3: CALGELTFRGTDKLIF. The CDR3, as DNA: TGTGCTCTTGGGGAACTAACTTTTCGGGGCACCGATAAACTCATCTTT. The chain carries TRDV1 and TRDJ1; D unresolved. The V end was cut by 0 bases, the J end by 1 base, with 12 bases between. The CDR3 spans 16 residues. CDR1 and CDR2 from the germline V gene are TSWWSYY and QGS.

Details on this clone: One base separates it from a far larger clone, so it is likely a read error. This chain joins TRDV2 and TRDJ1; D might be TRDD3 (6 bases). This CDR3 is built from 16 residues. The ends were cut back, 2 bases at V and 1 base at J, with 16 bases in the middle. The V gene's germline CDR1 is GEAIGNYY and CDR2 EKD. CDR3 protein: CACDNMGGTITDKLIF. In DNA, the CDR3 is TGTGCCTGTGACAACATGGGGGGTACCATCACCGATAAACTCATCTTT.

Within the sample, this clone is hyperexpanded (1% or more). The same CDR3 also results from other DNA sequences found in this sample. The chain joins TRDV2 to TRDJ1, with a weak D call TRDD3 (6 bases). V shed 4 bases and J shed 0 bases, with 20 bases lying between them. The germline CDR1 and CDR2 sequences are GEAIGNYY and EKD. The CDR3 consists of 17 residues. CDR3 DNA: TGTGCCTGTGATCCTCTCACTGGGAAGAATTACACCGATAAACTCATCTTT. This sequence encodes CACDPLTGKNYTDKLIF.

This clone is categorized as medium-sized. This chain joins TRDV2 and TRDJ1; TRDD3 might be the D (6 bases). The V gene's germline CDR1 is GEAIGNYY and CDR2 EKD. There are 19 residues in the CDR3. Trimming removed 1 base from V and 1 base from J, with 24 bases in between. CDR3 amino acids: CACDTLYGGDSRGTDKLIF. The CDR3 bases are TGTGCCTGTGACACTCTATATGGTGGGGATTCTAGAGGCACCGATAAACTCATCTTT.

By proportion, this clone is large. The gene calls are TRDV2 and TRDJ1, with TRDD3 matching over 10 bases. Losses at the gene ends were 6 bases for V and 1 base for J; bases not matched to a gene: 19. Per germline, CDR1 GEAIGNYY and CDR2 EKD. This CDR3 has 19 residues. CDR3 protein: CACSGLLGDGGGSTDKLIF. DNA for the CDR3: TGTGCCTGTTCCGGATTACTGGGGGATGGGGGGGGAAGCACCGATAAACTCATCTTT.